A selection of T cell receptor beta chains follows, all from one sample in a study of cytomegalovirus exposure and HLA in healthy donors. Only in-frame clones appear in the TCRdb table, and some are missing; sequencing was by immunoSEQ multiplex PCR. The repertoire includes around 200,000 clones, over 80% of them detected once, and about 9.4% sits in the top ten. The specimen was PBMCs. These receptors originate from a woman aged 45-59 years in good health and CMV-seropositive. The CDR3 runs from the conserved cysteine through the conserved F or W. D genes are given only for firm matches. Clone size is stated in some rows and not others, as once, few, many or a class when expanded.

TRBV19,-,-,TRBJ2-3,TGTGCCAGTATTGCGGCCAGTAGCACAGATACGCAGTATTTT,CASIAASSTDTQYF
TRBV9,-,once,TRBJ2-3,TGTGCCAGCAGCCTAGGGTCAGACACAGATACGCAGTATTTT,CASSLGSDTDTQYF
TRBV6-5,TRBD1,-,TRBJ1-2,TGTGCCAGCAGAAATCTCGGACAGGGAGGGTATGGCTACACCTTC,CASRNLGQGGYGYTF
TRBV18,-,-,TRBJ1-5,TGTGCCAGCTCACCACTAACAGGGAGCGTCAATCAGCCCCAGCATTTT,CASSPLTGSVNQPQHF
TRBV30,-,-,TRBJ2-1,TGTGCCTGGAGTAAGCTAGTTAACAATGAGCAGTTCTTC,CAWSKLVNNEQFF
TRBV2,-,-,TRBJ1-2,TGTGCCAGCACCCCGACAGAGGTCCGTGGCTACACCTTC,CASTPTEVRGYTF
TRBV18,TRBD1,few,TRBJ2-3,TGTGCCAGCCGAAGAGGACAGGGGGCAGATACGCAGTATTTT,CASRRGQGADTQYF
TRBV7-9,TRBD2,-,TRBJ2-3,TGTGCCAGCAGGAGGGGTAGCGGGGGGGCAGATACGCAGTATTTT,CASRRGSGGADTQYF
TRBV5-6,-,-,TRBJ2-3,TGTGCCAGCGCAGGAGGGGTTTTTGGCACAGATACGCAGTATTTT,CASAGGVFGTDTQYF
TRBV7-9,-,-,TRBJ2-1,TGTGCCAGCAGCTTAGTTTCCAGGAATGAGCAGTTCTTC,CASSLVSRNEQFF
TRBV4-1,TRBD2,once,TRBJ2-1,TGCGCCAGCAGCCGCGGAGGGACTAGCTCCCATGAGCAGTTCTTC,CASSRGGTSSHEQFF
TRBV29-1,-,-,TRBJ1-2,TGCAGCGTTGAACAACGGGATAATGGCTACACCTTC,CSVEQRDNGYTF
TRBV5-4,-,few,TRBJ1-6,TGTGCCATCCATACGGGGGATGACTCACCCCTCCACTTT,CAIHTGDDSPLHF
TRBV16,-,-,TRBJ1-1,TGTGCCAGCAGCCCTTATGCGGGAGGACTGGCTGAAGCTTTCTTT,CASSPYAGGLAEAFF
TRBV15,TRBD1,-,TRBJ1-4,TGTGCCACCAGCAGTGTGGCGGGACAGGGGAATGAAAAACTGTTTTTT,CATSSVAGQGNEKLFF
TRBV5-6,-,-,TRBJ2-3,TGTGCCAGCAGCTTGATCGCAGAATATACAGATACGCAGTATTTT,CASSLIAEYTDTQYF
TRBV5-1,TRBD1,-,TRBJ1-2,TGCGCCAGCAGCTCGCAGGGGGACTATGGCTACACCTTC,CASSSQGDYGYTF
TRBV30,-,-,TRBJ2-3,TGTGCCTGGAGTGAGGGCCGGGGTGATACGCAGTATTTT,CAWSEGRGDTQYF
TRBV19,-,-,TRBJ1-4,TGTGCCAGTAGTATAGAAGGGGGTGAGAATGAAAAACTGTTTTTT,CASSIEGGENEKLFF
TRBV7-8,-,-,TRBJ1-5,TGTGCCAGCAGCTTACGCAGGGCAGGTGGCCAGCCCCAGCATTTT,CASSLRRAGGQPQHF
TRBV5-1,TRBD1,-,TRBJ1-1,TGCGCCAGCAGACAGGGGAGCGGTGAAGCTTTCTTT,CASRQGSGEAFF
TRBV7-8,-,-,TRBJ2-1,TGTGCCAGCAGCGCGAGCTCCTACAATGAGCAGTTCTTC,CASSASSYNEQFF
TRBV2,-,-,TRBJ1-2,TGTGCCAGCAGTGAAGCGTCGGGGGTTAAGGACTACACCTTC,CASSEASGVKDYTF
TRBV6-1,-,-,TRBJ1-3,TGTGCCAGCAGTGAGCGCCCCTCTGGAAACACCATATATTTT,CASSERPSGNTIYF
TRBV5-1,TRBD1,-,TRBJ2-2,TGCGCCAGCAGGGACACAGGGGCGAACACCGGGGAGCTGTTTTTT,CASRDTGANTGELFF
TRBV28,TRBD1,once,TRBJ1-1,TGTGCCAGCAGTTACAGGGGTGGGACTGAAGCTTTCTTT,CASSYRGGTEAFF
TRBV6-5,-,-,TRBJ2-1,TGTGCCAGCAGAGGGGGGGCTAGCGGAGACAATGAGCAGTTCTTC,CASRGGASGDNEQFF
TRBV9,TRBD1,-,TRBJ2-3,TGTGCCAGCAGCCCTTGGACAGGGATAGATACAGATACGCAGTATTTT,CASSPWTGIDTDTQYF
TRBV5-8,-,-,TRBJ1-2,TGTGCCAGCAGCTTGACTTCATATGGCTACACCTTC,CASSLTSYGYTF
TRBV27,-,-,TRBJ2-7,TGTGCCAGCAGTCCGCATCGGGGGTCCGAGCAGTACTTC,CASSPHRGSEQYF
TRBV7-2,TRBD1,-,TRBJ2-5,TGTGCCAGCAGCTCACAGACAGGGAAGGAAGAGACCCAGTACTTC,CASSSQTGKEETQYF
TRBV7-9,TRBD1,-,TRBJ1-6,TGTGCCACCCACCACCCGGGACAGGGAATTCGAGGACCCCTCCACTTT,CATHHPGQGIRGPLHF
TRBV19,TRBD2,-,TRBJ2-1,TGTGCCAGTAGTAGGGCCCAACTAGCGGACTACAATGAGCAGTTCTTC,CASSRAQLADYNEQFF
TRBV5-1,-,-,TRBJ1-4,TGCGCCAGCAGCTTGAGAGCAACTAATGAAAAACTGTTTTTT,CASSLRATNEKLFF
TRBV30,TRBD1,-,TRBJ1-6,TGTGCCTGGAGCCTGGGACAGGTTAATTCACCCCTCCACTTT,CAWSLGQVNSPLHF
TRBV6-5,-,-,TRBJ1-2,TGTGCCAGTGCGGATAACTATGGCTACACCTTC,CASADNYGYTF
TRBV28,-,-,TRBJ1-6,TGTGCCAGCAGTACCCGATGGCAGGGTGAAAATTCACCCCTCCACTTT,CASSTRWQGENSPLHF
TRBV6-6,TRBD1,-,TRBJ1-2,TGTGCCAGCAGCCGGGACAGGGTCCGTGGCTACACCTTC,CASSRDRVRGYTF
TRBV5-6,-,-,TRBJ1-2,TGTGCCAGCAGCCATGGACTGGCATCTAACTATGGCTACACCTTC,CASSHGLASNYGYTF
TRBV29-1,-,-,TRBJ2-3,TGCAGCTCCCGAGGAGGGGAACGCACAGATACGCAGTATTTT,CSSRGGERTDTQYF
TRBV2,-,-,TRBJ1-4,TGTGCCAGCAGGACTGGACAGACAGCCGAAAAACTGTTTTTT,CASRTGQTAEKLFF
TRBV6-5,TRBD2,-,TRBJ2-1,TGTGCCAGCAGTTACGGTAGCGGGGAATACAATGAGCAGTTCTTC,CASSYGSGEYNEQFF
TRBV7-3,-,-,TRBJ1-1,TGTGCCAGCAGCTTAAGGCCTGTGGTAGCGGTTCTCCATACAACACTTGAAGCTTTCTTT,CASSLRPVVAVLHTTLEAFF
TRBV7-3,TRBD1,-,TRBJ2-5,TGTGCCAGCAGCTTAACGGGGCGGGGACAGGGGTTACCCAAAGAGACCCAGTACTTC,CASSLTGRGQGLPKETQYF
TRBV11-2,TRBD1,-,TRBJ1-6,TGTGCCAGCAGCTACAAACGGGACAGGAGCTCCTATAATTCACCCCTCCACTTT,CASSYKRDRSSYNSPLHF
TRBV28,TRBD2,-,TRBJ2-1,TGTGCCAGTCGAGCGGGACTCGACATCGTTGAGCAGTTCTTC,CASRAGLDIVEQFF
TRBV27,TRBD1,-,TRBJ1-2,TGTGCCAGCAGTTTTAGTGGGACAGGGTTAGCCTACACCTTC,CASSFSGTGLAYTF
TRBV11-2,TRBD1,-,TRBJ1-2,TGTGCCAGCAGCTTATCGGACGACAGGGGCCACGGCTACACCTTC,CASSLSDDRGHGYTF
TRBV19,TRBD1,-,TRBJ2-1,TGTGCCACCGATCGGGGACAGGGGGGTTACAATGAGCAGTTCTTC,CATDRGQGGYNEQFF
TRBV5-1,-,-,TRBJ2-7,TGCGCCAGCAGCTTGGAGAACAGGGCCTACGAGCAGTACTTC,CASSLENRAYEQYF
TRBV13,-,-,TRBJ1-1,TGTGCCAGCAGCTTGGCAGGGGCGTCAATGGTCACTGAAGCTTTCTTT,CASSLAGASMVTEAFF
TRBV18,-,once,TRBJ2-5,TGTGCCAGCTCACCACCCGTACAGAAAGAGACCCAGTACTTC,CASSPPVQKETQYF
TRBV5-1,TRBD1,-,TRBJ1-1,TGCGCCAGCAGCCGGCAGGGGGCTAAGATCGGCACTGAAGCTTTCTTT,CASSRQGAKIGTEAFF
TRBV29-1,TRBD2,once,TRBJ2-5,TGCAGCGTGGAACTTAGCGGGGTAGAGACCCAGTACTTC,CSVELSGVETQYF